This TCR beta chain came from a study of control samples from healthy donors and cancer patients (TCRdb year 2020). Receptors were amplified or captured by the immunoSEQ multiplex PCR assay. TCRdb obtained this table from immuneACCESS and retained in-frame rearrangements with V and J assigned. These tables miss some clones; where compared with another copy, unresolved V genes account for less than half of the shortfall, and the remainder is unexplained. The sample has some 120,000 clones on record, around 87% of them singletons. Approximately 9% of the sample comes from the top ten. Germline trimming amounts to 0 bases on V and 3 bases on J, with 8 as the count of junction bases outside the gene matches. The germline V gene encodes CDR1 SGDLS and CDR2 YYNGEE. The CDR3 runs 16 residues from the cysteine to the phenylalanine. Kept here is only the CDR3 DNA, which spans 48 bases and is read in frame from base 1.

Concerning this clone: Its antigen is not yet known. The record has no base qualities; no much larger clone is one base away.

The sample consisted of blood. The V gene is TRBV9 and the J gene is TRBJ2-5; 7 central nucleotides agree with TRBD2. This receptor was taken from a man in his forties in good health. The CDR3 protein: CASSVAVLAQKETQYF. The DNA sequence is as follows: TGTGCCAGCAGCGTAGCGGTACTAGCGCAAAAAGAGACCCAGTACTTC.